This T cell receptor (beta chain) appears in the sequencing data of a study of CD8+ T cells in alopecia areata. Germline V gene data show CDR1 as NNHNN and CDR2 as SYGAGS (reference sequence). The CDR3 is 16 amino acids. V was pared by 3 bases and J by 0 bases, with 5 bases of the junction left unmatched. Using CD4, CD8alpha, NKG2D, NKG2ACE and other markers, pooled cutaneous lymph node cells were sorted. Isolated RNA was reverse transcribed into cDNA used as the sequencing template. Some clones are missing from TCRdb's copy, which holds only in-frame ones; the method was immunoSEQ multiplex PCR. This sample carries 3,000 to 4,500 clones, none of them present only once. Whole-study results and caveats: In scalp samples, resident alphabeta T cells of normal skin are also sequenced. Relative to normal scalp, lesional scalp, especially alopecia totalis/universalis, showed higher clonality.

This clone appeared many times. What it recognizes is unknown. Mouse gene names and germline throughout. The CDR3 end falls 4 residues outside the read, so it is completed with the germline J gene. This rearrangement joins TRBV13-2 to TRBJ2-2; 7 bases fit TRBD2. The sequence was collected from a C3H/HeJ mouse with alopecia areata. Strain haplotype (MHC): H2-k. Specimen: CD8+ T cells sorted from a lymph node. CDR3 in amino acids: CASGVSGGANTGQLYF. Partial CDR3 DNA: TGTGCCAGCGGTGTCTCTGGGGGTGCAAACACCGGG.